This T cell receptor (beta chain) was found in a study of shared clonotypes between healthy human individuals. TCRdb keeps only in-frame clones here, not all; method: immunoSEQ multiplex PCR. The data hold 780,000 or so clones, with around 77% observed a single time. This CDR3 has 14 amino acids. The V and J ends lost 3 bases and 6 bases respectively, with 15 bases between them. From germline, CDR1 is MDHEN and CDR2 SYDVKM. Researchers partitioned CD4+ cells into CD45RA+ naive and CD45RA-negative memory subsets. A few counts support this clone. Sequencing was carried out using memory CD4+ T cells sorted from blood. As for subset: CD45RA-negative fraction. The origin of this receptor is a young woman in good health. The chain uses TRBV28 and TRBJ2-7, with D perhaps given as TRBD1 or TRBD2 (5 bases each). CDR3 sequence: CASSFSGPLPEQYF. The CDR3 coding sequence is TGTGCCAGCAGTTTTTCGGGACCCCTCCCCGAGCAGTACTTC.